This TCR beta chain was identified during a study of blood T cell repertoires in COVID-19. Study information: Samples of COVID-19 (acute and convalescent) were obtained from the United States, Italy and Spain.

CDR3 length: 14 amino acids. V lost 4 bases, J lost 7 bases, and 5 bases stayed unmatched. Looked up from germline, CDR1 is SGDLS and CDR2 is YYNGEE. Authors' processing steps: Nucleated cell number was recorded as an estimate derived from reference gene primer amplification. TCRdb's copy holds only in-frame clones and misses some; the assay was immunoSEQ multiplex PCR. V, J and clone size were drawn from that table, and D and trimming were deduced from the DNA. The sample holds more than 70,000 clones, roughly 90% seen once. The chain combines TRBV9 with TRBJ1-4; 9 nucleotides align to TRBD1. The TCR sequence derives from a man older than 75 with active or convalescent COVID-19. Sequencing was performed on peripheral blood. The CDR3 protein is CASSWDRDGEKLFF. The CDR3 nucleotides are TGTGCCAGCAGCTGGGACAGGGACGGTGAAAAACTGTTTTTT. Supplemented by reference TRBV9 and TRBJ1-4, the full variable domain reads DSGVTQTPKHLITATGQRVTLRCSPRSGDLSVYWYQQSLDQGLQFLIQYYNGEERAKGNILERFSAQQFPDLHSELNLSSLELGDSALYFCASSWDRDGEKLFFGSGTQLSVL.